This T cell receptor beta chain stems from a study of blood T cells in healthy people across ages. Together with a sample-barcoded 5' primer, a J-beta primer mix was included in a second PCR lasting about 6 to 11 cycles. TCRdb re-derived calls from the 5' RACE reads in MiXCR, one entry per CDR3 protein. This table holds just over 1 million distinct CDR3 sequences, around 43% found once. Germline loops: CDR1 SGHDN, CDR2 FVKESK. V lost 2 bases, J lost 3 bases, and 6 bases stayed unmatched. The CDR3 totals 16 residues. This rearrangement joins TRBV14 to TRBJ2-1, with 8 bases lining up with TRBD2. This TCR was recovered from a woman aged 55-69 years in good health. What was sequenced was blood. The CDR3 region has the DNA TGTGCCAGCAGCCAACCCCAGCGGGAGCGCTACAATGAGCAGTTCTTC. It specifies CASSQPQRERYNEQFF.